One and the same sample provided the 25 T cell receptor beta chains below, sequenced in a study of cytomegalovirus exposure and HLA in healthy donors. PCR amplification relied on 60 Vbeta primers (plus 13 Jbeta primers). Assay used: immunoSEQ multiplex PCR; TCRdb lists only in-frame clones, some missing. The data hold 150,000 to 200,000 clones, with around four fifths observed a single time. Sequencing was carried out using PBMCs. The receptors derive from a woman aged 30 to 39 in good health and CMV-seronegative.

V is TRBV28 and J is TRBJ1-1; TRBD1 might be the D (5 bases). Germline CDR1 is MDHEN and CDR2 is SYDVKM. V gave up 5 bases and J gave up 7 bases, with 14 bases separating them. The CDR3 length is 13 residues. CDR3: CASSAGPRIEAFF. The CDR3 region has the DNA TGTGCCAGCAGTGCGGGACCGAGAATTGAAGCTTTCTTT.

This clone has only one observation. The chain recombines TRBV28 with TRBJ2-1; D may be TRBD1 (5 bases). The CDR3 loop spans 12 amino acids. Per germline, CDR1 MDHEN and CDR2 SYDVKM. V lost 5 bases, J lost 4 bases, and 6 bases lay in between. The CDR3 nucleotides read TGTGCCAGCAGTCCAGGGTACAATGAGCAGTTCTTC. The encoded protein is CASSPGYNEQFF.

J is TRBJ1-2 and V is TRBV7-2; possibly TRBD1 for D (6 bases). CDR3 length: 13 amino acids. The V end was cut by 3 bases, the J end by 2 bases, with 7 bases between. Germline CDR1 is SGHTA and CDR2 is FQGNSA. CDR3 bases: TGTGCCAGCAGCTTTGGACAGAACTATGGCTACACCTTC. As protein: CASSFGQNYGYTF.

The chain has TRBV4-1 and TRBJ1-3; 7 positions match TRBD1. The CDR3 totals 15 residues. V was pared by 0 bases and J by 4 bases, with 3 bases of the junction left unmatched. Germline V gives CDR1 MGHRA, CDR2 YSYEKL. CDR3 region: CASSQDEDRGNTIYF. CDR3 nucleotide sequence: TGCGCCAGCAGCCAAGATGAGGACAGGGGAAACACCATATATTTT.

Only one count was recorded for this clone. The V gene is TRBV7-3, the J gene TRBJ1-2, with D tentatively TRBD1 (5 bases). Trimming removed 6 bases at V and 2 bases at J, with 19 bases between. Looked up from germline, CDR1 is SGHTA and CDR2 is FQGTGA. CDR3 length: 16 amino acids. In nucleotides, the CDR3 is TGTGCCAGCAGTCCGGGGCTCGGCGGGGAGAACTATGGCTACACCTTC. Residues: CASSPGLGGENYGYTF.

The rearrangement joins TRBV6-1 to TRBJ1-2, with D unclear. The CDR3 totals 11 residues. In germline, CDR1 is MNHNS, CDR2 SASEGT. V lost 8 bases, J lost 4 bases, and 8 bases lay in between. The CDR3 bases are TGTGCCAGCGGGAGGATCTATGGCTACACCTTC. Its translation: CASGRIYGYTF.

V usage is TRBV20-1 and J usage is TRBJ1-2; D is perhaps TRBD1 (5 bases). V was clipped by 5 bases and J by 8 bases, with 12 bases between them. From germline, CDR1 is DFQATT and CDR2 SNEGSKA (reference sequence). CDR3 length: 11 amino acids. DNA of the CDR3: TGCAGTGCTCAGGGCCTCGAAGGCTACACCTTC. The encoded protein is CSAQGLEGYTF.

This chain links TRBV18 with TRBJ1-2; D is perhaps TRBD1 (5 bases). V was shortened by 3 bases and J by 4 bases, with 15 bases between the two germline ends. The germline V gene has CDR1 KGHSH and CDR2 LQKENI. This CDR3 is 15 amino acids long. CDR3 region: CASSPPGVLGYGYTF. In DNA, the CDR3 is TGTGCCAGCTCACCCCCGGGGGTTTTGGGCTATGGCTACACCTTC.

The chain joins TRBV27 to TRBJ2-7, with TRBD2 matching 11 bases. The trim removed 7 bases at V and 2 bases at J, leaving 10 bases unmatched. Germline CDR1 reads MNHEY; CDR2 reads SMNVEV (reference sequence). The length of the CDR3 is 16 residues. The CDR3 loop reads CASTVLGTSGTYEQYF. As DNA, the CDR3 is TGTGCCAGCACCGTACTTGGGACTAGCGGAACCTACGAGCAGTACTTC.

The rearrangement joins TRBV28 to TRBJ2-1; 12 bases align to TRBD2. Germline assignment: CDR1 MDHEN and CDR2 SYDVKM. Trimming cost V 6 bases and J 8 bases; bases outside gene matches: 8. CDR3 length equals 15 residues. CDR3 DNA: TGTGCCAGCAGCCCCTTTACTAGCGGGGGGTATGAGCAGTTCTTC. Amino acids: CASSPFTSGGYEQFF.

The chain carries TRBV2 and TRBJ1-1; D remains unclear. Trimming shortened V by 4 bases and J by 7 bases, and 16 bases separated the two germline ends. The germline gives CDR1 SNHLY, CDR2 FYNNEI. The CDR3 is 14 residues long. The CDR3 nucleotides are TGTGCCAGCAGTGCCCGCCGGGTAGACGTTGAAGCTTTCTTT. As protein: CASSARRVDVEAFF.

The J gene is TRBJ2-4, the V gene TRBV6-1, with 8 bases that match TRBD2. The CDR3 covers 15 residues. Germline values: CDR1 MNHNS, CDR2 SASEGT. Trimming at V came to 6 bases and at J to 7 bases, leaving 11 bases not matched to a gene. The CDR3 region has the DNA TGTGCCAGCAGGTCCTTCGGGGGGGCCGGGAACATTCAGTACTTC. Protein product: CASRSFGGAGNIQYF.

The DNA of the CDR3 is TGTGCCAGCAGTTGGGTGGGCCCTAGCACAGATACGCAGTATTTT. Protein product: CASSWVGPSTDTQYF. This sequence joins TRBV6-5 and TRBJ2-3; D is undetermined. CDR3 length: 15 amino acids. V was shortened by 4 bases and J by 0 bases, with 11 bases between the two germline ends. Germline CDR1 and CDR2: MNHEY and SVGAGI.

V is TRBV9 and J is TRBJ2-1, with TRBD1 as a possible D gene (5 bases). The CDR3 consists of 16 residues. V lost 0 bases and J 3 bases, leaving 13 bases between the germline ends. In germline, CDR1 is SGDLS, CDR2 YYNGEE. CDR3 region: CASSVGGSLHYNEQFF. The CDR3 coding sequence is TGTGCCAGCAGCGTAGGGGGCTCCCTCCACTACAATGAGCAGTTCTTC.

The rearrangement links TRBV2 to TRBJ2-1, with D maybe TRBD1 (5 bases). The CDR3 runs to 12 residues. Trimming pared 2 bases from V and 15 bases from J, leaving 14 bases between. CDR1 SNHLY and CDR2 FYNNEI come from the germline V gene. CDR3 amino acids: CASSERGGTGFF. In DNA, the CDR3 is TGTGCCAGCAGTGAAAGGGGCGGTACGGGGTTCTTC.

This clone was observed a handful of times. The chain has TRBV21-1 and TRBJ1-1; TRBD1 reflects the table's D call only, with no check against the DNA. TRBV21-1 corresponds to a pseudogene. The CDR3 loop spans 12 amino acids. In DNA form, the CDR3 reads TGTGCGAGCAGTAGGTCCTCTGACAGAAAACACTTT. This encodes CASSRSSDRKHF.

V usage is TRBV19 and J usage is TRBJ1-4; 9 bases align to TRBD1. Germline V gene data show CDR1 as LNHDA and CDR2 as SQIVND (reference sequence). V lost 9 bases and J lost 7; bases outside the gene matches: 6. CDR3 length: 13 amino acids. This CDR3 is CASRDRVFEKLFF. The DNA for the CDR3 is TGTGCCAGCAGGGACAGGGTATTTGAAAAACTGTTTTTT. Based on the CDR3 plus reference TRBV19 and TRBJ1-4, the full variable domain is DGGITQSPKYLFRKEGQNVTLSCEQNLNHDAMYWYRQDPGQGLRLIYYSQIVNDFQKGDIAEGYSVSREKKESFPLTVTSAQKNPTAFYLCASRDRVFEKLFFGSGTQLSVL.

The rearrangement uses TRBV2 and TRBJ2-4; perhaps TRBD1 as D (7 bases). Trimming stripped 6 bases from V and 15 bases from J, with 18 bases between. Germline CDR1 is SNHLY and CDR2 is FYNNEI. CDR3 length: 12 residues. The DNA for the CDR3 is TGTGCCAGCAGGGAGGGACAGCAAGTTTTGTACTTC. Its translation is CASREGQQVLYF.

J is TRBJ2-7 and V is TRBV10-3, with TRBD1 identical over 9 bases. CDR3 length equals 16 residues. V shed 11 bases and J 4 bases; nucleotides not matched to a gene: 18. Germline loops: CDR1 ENHRY, CDR2 SYGVKD. The CDR3, as DNA: TGTGCCTCTTCCAATGCTGAGGGACAGGGACAATACGAGCAGTACTTC. Residues: CASSNAEGQGQYEQYF.

J is TRBJ1-2 and V is TRBV9; no clear D gene. The germline V gene has CDR1 SGDLS and CDR2 YYNGEE. The length of the CDR3 is 14 residues. Between the trimmed V and J ends, which lost 0 bases and 4 bases, there was a span of 10 bases. The chain's CDR3 is CASSVEEGGYGYTF. CDR3 DNA: TGTGCCAGCAGCGTAGAGGAGGGCGGCTATGGCTACACCTTC.

The chain uses TRBV2 and TRBJ1-1; D might be TRBD1 (6 bases). Germline CDR1 SNHLY, CDR2 FYNNEI. Trimming removed 6 bases from V and 4 bases from J, with 9 bases in between. The CDR3 runs 12 residues. DNA of the CDR3: TGTGCCAGCAGCCGGGACACCACTGAAGCTTTCTTT. As protein: CASSRDTTEAFF.

This clone was seen once. One end of the junction does not line up with germline, which may come from a read error. The gene calls are TRBV9 and TRBJ2-3, with 11 nucleotides matching TRBD2. The CDR3 is made up of 15 amino acids. In germline, CDR1 is SGDLS, CDR2 YYNGEE. This CDR3 reads CASTVAGGLTDTQYF. The CDR3 coding sequence is TGTGCCAGCACCGTAGCGGGGGGGCTCACAGATACGCAGTATTTT.

Only a few counts were recorded for this clone. Additional DNA sequences in this sample encode the identical CDR3. The chain is built from TRBV7-2 and TRBJ2-1, with 9 bases aligning to TRBD2. Looked up from germline, CDR1 is SGHTA and CDR2 is FQGNSA. The CDR3 has 12 amino acids. Trimming cost V 4 bases and J 10 bases; bases outside gene matches: 2. The CDR3 is CASSSLAGEQFF. The DNA of the CDR3 is TGTGCCAGCAGCTCCCTAGCGGGGGAGCAGTTCTTC.

The V gene is TRBV7-9, the J gene TRBJ1-3; no clear D gene. The CDR3 loop spans 16 amino acids. The germline gives CDR1 SEHNR, CDR2 FQNEAQ (reference sequence). Trimming took 5 bases from V and 7 from J, leaving 21 bases between them. CDR3 amino acids: CASSPPFVEIGNTIYF. In nucleotides, the CDR3 is TGTGCCAGCAGCCCGCCGTTCGTAGAGATCGGGAACACCATATATTTT.

V and J are TRBV5-1 and TRBJ1-1; 7 nucleotides match TRBD1. This CDR3 has 15 residues. Looked up from germline, CDR1 is SGHRS and CDR2 is YFSETQ. With 4 bases clipped from V and 6 bases from J, the junction kept 12 bases outside the gene matches. The CDR3 loop reads CASSDPDRASAEAFF. CDR3 coding DNA: TGCGCCAGCAGCGACCCCGACAGGGCAAGCGCTGAAGCTTTCTTT.